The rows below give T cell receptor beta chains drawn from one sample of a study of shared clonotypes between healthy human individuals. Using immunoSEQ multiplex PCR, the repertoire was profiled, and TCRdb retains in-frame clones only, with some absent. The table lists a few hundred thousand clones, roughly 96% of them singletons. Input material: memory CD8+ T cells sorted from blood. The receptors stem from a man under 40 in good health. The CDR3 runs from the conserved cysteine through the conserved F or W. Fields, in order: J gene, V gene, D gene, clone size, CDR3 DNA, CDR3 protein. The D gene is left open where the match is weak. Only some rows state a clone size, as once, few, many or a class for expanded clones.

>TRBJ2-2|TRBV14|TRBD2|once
TGTGCCAGCAGCCGCCGACTAGCGGGATCGAACACCGGGGAGCTGTTTTTT
CASSRRLAGSNTGELFF
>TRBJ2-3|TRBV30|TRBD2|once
TGTGCCTGGAGGTTAGCGGGAGGGAGCACAGATACGCAGTATTTT
CAWRLAGGSTDTQYF
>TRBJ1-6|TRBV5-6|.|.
TGTGCCAGCAGCTTGCGGAGGCTTATTAGGAATAATTCACCCCTCCACTTT
CASSLRRLIRNNSPLHF
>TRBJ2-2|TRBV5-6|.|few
TGTGCCAGCAGAAATGTCCGGCACGGGGAGCTGTTTTTT
CASRNVRHGELFF
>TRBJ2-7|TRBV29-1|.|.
TGCAGCGTTGGGGGCGGGATCTCCTACGAGCAGTACTTC
CSVGGGISYEQYF
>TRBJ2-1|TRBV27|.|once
TGTGCCAGCAGTTTAGGCCTAGATGGGAGGAATGAGCAGTTCTTC
CASSLGLDGRNEQFF
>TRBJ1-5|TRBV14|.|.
TGTGCCAGCAGCCAAGTTTGGCTCAGCAATCAGCCCCAGCATTTT
CASSQVWLSNQPQHF
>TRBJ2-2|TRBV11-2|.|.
TGTGCCAGCAGCTTACGGCAGAACACCGGGGAGCTGTTTTTT
CASSLRQNTGELFF
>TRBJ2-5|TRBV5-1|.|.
TGCGCCAGCAGCTTCCGGGAACGGGAGACCCAGTACTTC
CASSFRERETQYF
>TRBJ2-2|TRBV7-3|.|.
TGTGCCAGCAGCTTAACCGGGACTAACACCGGGGAGCTGTTTTTT
CASSLTGTNTGELFF
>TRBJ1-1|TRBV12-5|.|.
TGTGCTAGTGGTTTGGTCTGGGTCCTACGGAACACTGAAGCTTTCTTT
CASGLVWVLRNTEAFF
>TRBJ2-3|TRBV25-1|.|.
TGTGCCAGCGCAGGCGCTAGGTGGGCAGATACGCAGTATTTT
CASAGARWADTQYF
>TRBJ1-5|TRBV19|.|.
TGTGCCAGCCAGAGATTCCACTATAGCAATCAGCCCCAGCATTTT
CASQRFHYSNQPQHF
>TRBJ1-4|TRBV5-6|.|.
TGTGCCAGCAGCTCCTTACCGGGAGCTAATGAAAAACTGTTTTTT
CASSSLPGANEKLFF
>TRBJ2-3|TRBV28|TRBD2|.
TGTGCCAGCAGTCTTCCTAGCGGGAGGACTACAGATACGCAGTATTTT
CASSLPSGRTTDTQYF
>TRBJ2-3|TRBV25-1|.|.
TGTGCCAGCAGTGAAACGGGGACAGATACGCAGTATTTT
CASSETGTDTQYF
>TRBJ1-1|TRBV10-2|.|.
TGCGCCAGCAGTGAGTCGGCAGGGATGAACACTGAAGCTTTCTTT
CASSESAGMNTEAFF
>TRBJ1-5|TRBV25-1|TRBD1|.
TGTGCCAGCAGTGTGACAGGGGTGAGGCAGCCCCAGCATTTT
CASSVTGVRQPQHF
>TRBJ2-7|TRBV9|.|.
TGTGCCAGCAGCGTAGAGAGTCGCTACGAGCAGTACTTC
CASSVESRYEQYF
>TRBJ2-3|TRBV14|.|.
TGTGCCAGCAGCCAAGATCGTCCATTAAGGAGTACGCAGTATTTT
CASSQDRPLRSTQYF
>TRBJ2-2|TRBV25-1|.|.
TGTGCCAGCAGTGAGTACACCGGGGAGCTGTTTTTT
CASSEYTGELFF
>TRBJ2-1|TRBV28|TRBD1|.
TGTGCCAGCAACTCACCGGGACAGGGATCCAATGAGCAGTTCTTC
CASNSPGQGSNEQFF
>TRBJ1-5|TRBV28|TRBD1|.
TGTGCCAGCAGTTTATGGGCAGGGGGGCCCAATCAGCCCCAGCATTTT
CASSLWAGGPNQPQHF
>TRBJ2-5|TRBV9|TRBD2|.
TGTGCCAGCAGCGTCGTAGCGGGAGGGCCCGAGACCCAGTACTTC
CASSVVAGGPETQYF
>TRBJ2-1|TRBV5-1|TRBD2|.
TGCGCCAGCAGCTTGGGACCCTGGACTAGCTCCTACAATGAGCAGTTCTTC
CASSLGPWTSSYNEQFF
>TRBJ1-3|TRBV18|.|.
TGTGCCAGCTCATTGGGTCACTCTGGAAACACCATATATTTT
CASSLGHSGNTIYF
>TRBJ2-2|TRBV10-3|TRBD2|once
TGTGCCATCACAGCGGGAGTCTCCGGGGAGCTGTTTTTT
CAITAGVSGELFF
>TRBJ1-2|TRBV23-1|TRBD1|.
TGCGCCAGCAGTCGCCACAGGGGGCGAGAGTATGGCTACACCTTC
CASSRHRGREYGYTF
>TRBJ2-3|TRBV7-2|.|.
TGTGCCAGCAGCTTAGGAGCGGGTCCTAGCACAGATACGCAGTATTTT
CASSLGAGPSTDTQYF
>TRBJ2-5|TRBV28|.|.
TGTGCCAGCAGTTCGGGAACTCAAGAGACCCAGTACTTC
CASSSGTQETQYF
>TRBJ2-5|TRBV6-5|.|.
TGTGCCAGCAGTTACTCGGGAGGGGGAGAGACCCAGTACTTC
CASSYSGGGETQYF
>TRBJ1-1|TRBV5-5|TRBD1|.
TGTGCCAGCAGCTTACAGGGGGGGAACACTGAAGCTTTCTTT
CASSLQGGNTEAFF
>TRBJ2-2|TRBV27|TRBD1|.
TGTGCCAGCAGTTTCGCGGGACAGGGAATCACCGGGGAGCTGTTTTTT
CASSFAGQGITGELFF
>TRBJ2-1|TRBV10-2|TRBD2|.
TGCGCCAGCCGAAGACTAGCGGGAGGGCAGGGGGAGCAGTTCTTC
CASRRLAGGQGEQFF
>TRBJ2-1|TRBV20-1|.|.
TGCAGTGCTACTAGCAATGAGCAGTTCTTC
CSATSNEQFF
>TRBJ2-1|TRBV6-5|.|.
TGTGCCAGCAGTTACTCGTCCGGGAGCCTGTTCTTC
CASSYSSGSLFF
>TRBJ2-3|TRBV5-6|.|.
TGTGCCAGCAGCTTGGGCGGGGATACGCAGTATTTT
CASSLGGDTQYF
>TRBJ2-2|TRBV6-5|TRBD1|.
TGTGCCAGCAACACACAGGGGAAGAACACCGGGGAGCTGTTTTTT
CASNTQGKNTGELFF
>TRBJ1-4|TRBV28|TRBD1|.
TGTGCCGTTCCGGGGACAGGGAATGAAAAACTGTTTTTT
CAVPGTGNEKLFF